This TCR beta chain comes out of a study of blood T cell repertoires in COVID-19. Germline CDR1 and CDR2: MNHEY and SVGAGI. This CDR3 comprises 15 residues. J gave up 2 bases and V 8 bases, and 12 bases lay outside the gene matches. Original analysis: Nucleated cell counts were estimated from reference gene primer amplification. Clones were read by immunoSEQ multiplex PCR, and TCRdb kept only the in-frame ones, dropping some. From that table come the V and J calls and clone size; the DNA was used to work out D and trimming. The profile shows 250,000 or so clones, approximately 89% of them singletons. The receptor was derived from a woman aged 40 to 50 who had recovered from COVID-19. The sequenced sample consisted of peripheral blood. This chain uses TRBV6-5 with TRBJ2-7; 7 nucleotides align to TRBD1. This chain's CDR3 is CASRDSHFQAYEQYF. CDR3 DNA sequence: TGTGCCAGCCGGGACAGCCATTTCCAGGCCTACGAGCAGTACTTC.